Listed below are T cell receptor beta chains from one sample, sequenced in a study of blood T cell repertoires in COVID-19. Clones were sequenced by immunoSEQ multiplex PCR, and TCRdb holds only the in-frame ones, with some missing. The data show approximately 130,000 clones, roughly 81% seen once. Sequenced sample: peripheral blood. Every receptor here comes from a human donor in a cohort sampled during active COVID-19. CDR3s include the opening cysteine and the closing phenylalanine or tryptophan. A D gene is named only where the DNA matches it firmly. Where a row states a size, it is once, few, many or the class of an expanded clone; other rows omit it.

abundance	v_gene	j_gene	d_gene	CDR3aa	CDR3nt
.	TRBV7-9	TRBJ1-1	.	CASSPQDPYTEAFF	TGTGCCAGCAGCCCCCAGGATCCATACACTGAAGCTTTCTTT
.	TRBV29-1	TRBJ1-2	TRBD1	CSVGQGAGYTF	TGCAGCGTCGGACAGGGCGCTGGCTACACCTTC
.	TRBV5-6	TRBJ1-4	.	CASSLATGSREKLFF	TGTGCCAGCAGCTTGGCCACAGGGTCGCGGGAAAAACTGTTTTTT
few	TRBV4-1	TRBJ1-6	TRBD1	CASSQDLAGQGIRSPLHF	TGCGCCAGCAGCCAAGATCTCGCGGGACAGGGGATTCGTTCACCCCTCCACTTT
once	TRBV6-6	TRBJ1-3	.	CASSGGGVFDTIYF	TGTGCCAGCAGTGGAGGGGGGGTGTTTGACACCATATATTTT
.	TRBV7-9	TRBJ2-3	.	CASSLSGSTDTQYF	TGTGCCAGCAGCCTCAGCGGGAGCACAGATACGCAGTATTTT
.	TRBV3-1/TRBV3-2	TRBJ2-4	TRBD2	CASSYFSGGISPHIQYF	TGTGCCAGCAGCTATTTTAGCGGGGGGATCAGCCCCCACATTCAGTACTTC
.	TRBV29-1	TRBJ1-1	.	CSVRSTSNTEAFF	TGCAGCGTTAGGAGTACTTCTAACACTGAAGCTTTCTTT
once	TRBV4-1	TRBJ1-1	.	CASSQGGSEAFF	TGCGCCAGCAGCCAAGGGGGCTCGGAAGCTTTCTTT
.	TRBV5-1	TRBJ2-1	TRBD1	CASSLRTGSWNEQFF	TGCGCCAGCAGCTTAAGGACAGGGTCGTGGAATGAGCAGTTCTTC
.	TRBV5-1	TRBJ2-1	.	CASSSDGRGLYNEQFF	TGCGCCAGCAGCTCGGACGGGCGGGGCCTATACAATGAGCAGTTCTTC
.	TRBV2	TRBJ1-2	.	CASSEGRVSRSGYTF	TGTGCCAGCAGTGAGGGCAGGGTGAGCCGTAGTGGCTACACCTTC
once	TRBV5-1	TRBJ2-3	TRBD1	CASRPTGASTDTQYF	TGCGCCAGCAGACCCACAGGGGCGAGCACAGATACGCAGTATTTT
.	TRBV3-1/TRBV3-2	TRBJ2-7	TRBD2	CASSRAGGSHEQYF	TGTGCCAGCAGCCGGGCCGGGGGGAGCCACGAGCAGTACTTC
.	TRBV12-3/TRBV12-4	TRBJ1-6	.	CASNTDRTEPLHF	TGTGCCAGCAACACTGACCGGACTGAGCCCCTCCACTTT
.	TRBV4-1	TRBJ2-7	TRBD2	CASSQRGGAYEQYF	TGCGCCAGCAGCCAGCGCGGGGGGGCTTACGAGCAGTACTTC
.	TRBV19	TRBJ1-1	.	CASFQGTGEAFF	TGTGCCAGTTTTCAGGGGACCGGGGAAGCTTTCTTT
.	TRBV5-6	TRBJ1-6	.	CASSFLDRYNSPLHF	TGTGCCAGCAGCTTCTTAGACAGGTATAATTCACCCCTCCACTTT
.	TRBV6-1	TRBJ2-5	.	CASSENMETQYF	TGTGCCAGCAGTGAAAACATGGAGACCCAGTACTTC
.	TRBV2	TRBJ2-6	TRBD1	CASRTGERGANVLTF	TGTGCCAGCAGGACAGGGGAAAGAGGGGCCAACGTCCTGACTTTC
.	TRBV5-1	TRBJ2-7	.	CASSRGDRNYEQYF	TGCGCCAGCAGCCGGGGGGACAGGAACTACGAGCAGTACTTC
.	TRBV18	TRBJ2-4	.	CASSPPMTVAKNIQYF	TGTGCCAGCTCACCCCCTATGACAGTAGCCAAAAACATTCAGTACTTC
.	TRBV30	TRBJ2-1	TRBD2	CAWRGTSGGMGENEQFF	TGTGCCTGGAGAGGGACTAGCGGGGGAATGGGAGAAAATGAGCAGTTCTTC
medium-sized	TRBV19	TRBJ1-4	TRBD1	CASTTWTGRNEKLFF	TGTGCCAGTACCACATGGACAGGGAGAAATGAAAAACTGTTTTTT
.	TRBV19	TRBJ2-7	.	CASSTQGRTSEQYF	TGTGCCAGTAGTACGCAGGGAAGGACCAGCGAGCAGTACTTC
once	TRBV9	TRBJ1-3	.	CASSVEVDWAAGNTIYF	TGTGCCAGCAGCGTAGAGGTGGACTGGGCAGCTGGAAACACCATATATTTT
.	TRBV2	TRBJ2-7	.	CASSVRGEQYF	TGTGCCAGCTCAGTTAGGGGCGAGCAGTACTTC
.	TRBV2	TRBJ2-7	.	CASRNTGREQYF	TGTGCCTCGCGGAACACGGGGAGGGAGCAGTACTTC
once	TRBV23-1	TRBJ2-1	.	CASSQREPSSYNEQFF	TGCGCCAGCAGTCAACGTGAACCCAGCTCCTACAATGAGCAGTTCTTC
.	TRBV5-8	TRBJ1-2	TRBD1	CASRDGQGTRGGYTF	TGTGCCAGCAGAGATGGACAGGGCACGCGAGGGGGTTACACCTTC
.	TRBV20-1	TRBJ2-7	.	CSARQGYEQYF	TGCAGTGCTAGACAGGGCTACGAGCAGTACTTC
.	TRBV30	TRBJ2-5	.	CAWKTGTRPEGTQYF	TGTGCCTGGAAGACCGGGACACGCCCCGAGGGGACCCAGTACTTC
.	TRBV11-2	TRBJ1-5	.	CASSRKGGAQPQHF	TGTGCCAGCAGCCGAAAGGGAGGGGCTCAGCCCCAGCATTTT
.	TRBV30	TRBJ1-5	.	CAWSVGQTQPQHF	TGTGCCTGGAGTGTTGGACAGACCCAGCCCCAGCATTTT
.	TRBV29-1	TRBJ1-2	TRBD1	CSARQGAGGYTF	TGCAGCGCGCGACAGGGGGCAGGGGGCTACACCTTC
many	TRBV4-2	TRBJ1-2	TRBD1	CASSPAGQDIYGYTF	TGTGCCAGCAGCCCCGCGGGACAGGATATCTATGGCTACACCTTC
.	TRBV28	TRBJ2-5	TRBD1	CASKQGKETQYF	TGTGCCAGCAAACAGGGGAAAGAGACCCAGTACTTC
.	TRBV15	TRBJ2-7	TRBD1	CATSRDRGQGSSYEQYF	TGTGCCACCAGCAGAGATCGGGGACAGGGAAGCTCCTACGAGCAGTACTTC
.	TRBV27	TRBJ1-2	TRBD1	CASSGQGYGYTF	TGTGCCAGCAGCGGACAGGGCTATGGCTACACCTTC
.	TRBV27	TRBJ2-2	.	CASSFTNANTGELFF	TGTGCCAGCAGTTTCACAAATGCGAACACCGGGGAGCTGTTTTTT
.	TRBV4-1	TRBJ2-5	.	CASSPQGQETQYF	TGCGCCAGCAGCCCCCAGGGTCAAGAGACCCAGTACTTC
.	TRBV9	TRBJ1-2	.	CASSVVPGEPNYGYTF	TGTGCCAGCAGCGTAGTCCCAGGGGAGCCTAACTATGGCTACACCTTC
once	TRBV11-1	TRBJ1-4	TRBD1	CASRRQGDEKLFF	TGTGCCAGCCGAAGACAGGGGGACGAAAAACTGTTTTTT
.	TRBV6-5	TRBJ2-7	TRBD1	CASSYLGTGGHEQYF	TGTGCCAGCAGTTACCTCGGGACAGGGGGGCACGAGCAGTACTTC
.	TRBV3-1/TRBV3-2	TRBJ1-2	.	CASGGVANYGYTF	TGTGCCAGCGGGGGGGTAGCTAACTATGGCTACACCTTC
.	TRBV4-1	TRBJ2-5	TRBD2	CASSQGPAGLQETQYF	TGCGCCAGCAGCCAAGGCCCCGCGGGACTACAAGAGACCCAGTACTTC
.	TRBV4-1	TRBJ2-5	TRBD2	CASSQETGGPGETQYF	TGCGCCAGCAGCCAAGAGACGGGGGGGCCAGGAGAGACCCAGTACTTC
.	TRBV28	TRBJ1-2	.	CASSPSRPNYGYTF	TGTGCCAGCAGCCCTAGCAGGCCTAACTATGGCTACACCTTC
.	TRBV30	TRBJ2-1	TRBD1	CAWCRTGATYNEQFF	TGTGCCTGGTGTAGGACAGGGGCCACTTACAATGAGCAGTTCTTC
.	TRBV30	TRBJ2-7	TRBD2	CAWSPLRGDEQYF	TGTGCCTGGAGTCCCCTCCGGGGGGACGAGCAGTACTTC
.	TRBV19	TRBJ2-7	.	CASSISTQGGRYEQYF	TGTGCCAGTAGTATTTCAACCCAGGGGGGTCGCTACGAGCAGTACTTC
.	TRBV27	TRBJ2-3	.	CASSLAGSTDTQYF	TGTGCCAGCAGTTTAGCGGGAAGCACAGATACGCAGTATTTT
.	TRBV7-7	TRBJ2-6	.	CASSLAWKGPTLSGANVLTF	TGTGCTAGCAGCTTAGCGTGGAAGGGGCCGACTCTCTCTGGGGCCAACGTCCTGACTTTC
.	TRBV5-1	TRBJ2-7	TRBD2	CASSLGLAGVHEQYF	TGCGCCAGCAGCTTGGGGCTAGCGGGGGTTCACGAGCAGTACTTC
.	TRBV30	TRBJ1-1	.	CAWSQQGLAEAFF	TGTGCCTGGAGCCAGCAGGGGTTGGCTGAAGCTTTCTTT
.	TRBV7-6	TRBJ2-5	TRBD2	CASSGGLAGAPEYF	TGTGCCAGCAGCGGGGGACTAGCGGGGGCCCCCGAGTACTTC
.	TRBV7-8	TRBJ2-2	TRBD1	CASRTGDRGGELFF	TGTGCCAGCAGAACCGGGGACAGAGGCGGGGAGCTGTTTTTT
.	TRBV7-2	TRBJ2-5	.	CASSVTVPPTGTQYF	TGTGCCAGCAGCGTGACAGTTCCACCTACTGGGACCCAGTACTTC
.	TRBV18	TRBJ1-3	.	CASSSYREGNTIYF	TGTGCCAGCTCATCCTACAGGGAGGGAAACACCATATATTTT
.	TRBV6-5	TRBJ1-6	TRBD1	CASRGATGENSPLHF	TGTGCCAGCAGGGGCGCGACAGGGGAGAATTCACCCCTCCACTTT